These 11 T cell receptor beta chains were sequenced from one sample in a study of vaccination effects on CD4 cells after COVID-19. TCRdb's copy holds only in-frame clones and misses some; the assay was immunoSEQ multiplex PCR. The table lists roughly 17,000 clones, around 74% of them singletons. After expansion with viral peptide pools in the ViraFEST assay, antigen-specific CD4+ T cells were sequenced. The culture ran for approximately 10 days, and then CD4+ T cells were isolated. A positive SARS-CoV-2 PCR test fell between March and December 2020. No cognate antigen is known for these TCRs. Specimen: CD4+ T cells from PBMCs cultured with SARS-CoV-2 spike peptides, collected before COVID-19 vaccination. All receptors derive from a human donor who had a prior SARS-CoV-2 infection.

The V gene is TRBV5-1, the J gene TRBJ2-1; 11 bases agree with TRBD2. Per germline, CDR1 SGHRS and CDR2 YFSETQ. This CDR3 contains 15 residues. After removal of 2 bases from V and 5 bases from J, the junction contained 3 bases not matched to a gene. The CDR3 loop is CASSFLAGGNNEQFF. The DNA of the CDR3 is TGCGCCAGCAGCTTCCTAGCGGGGGGTAACAATGAGCAGTTCTTC.

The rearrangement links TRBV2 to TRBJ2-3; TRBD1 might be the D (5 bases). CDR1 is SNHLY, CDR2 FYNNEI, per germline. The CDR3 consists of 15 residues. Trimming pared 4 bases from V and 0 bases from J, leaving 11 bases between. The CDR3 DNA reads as TGTGCCAGCAGTGGACAGTTTTCTAGCACAGATACGCAGTATTTT. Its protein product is CASSGQFSSTDTQYF. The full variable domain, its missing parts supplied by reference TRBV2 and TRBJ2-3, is EPEVTQTPSHQVTQMGQEVILRCVPISNHLYFYWYRQILGQKVEFLVSFYNNEISEKSEIFDDQFSVERPDGSNFTLKIRSTKLEDSAMYFCASSGQFSSTDTQYFGPGTRLTVL.

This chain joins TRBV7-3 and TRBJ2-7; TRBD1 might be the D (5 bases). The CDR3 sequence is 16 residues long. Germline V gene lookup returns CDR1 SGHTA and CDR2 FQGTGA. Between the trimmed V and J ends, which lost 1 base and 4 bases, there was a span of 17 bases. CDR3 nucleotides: TGTGCCAGCAGCTTAAGTCCAGGGCTAGGTATATACGAGCAGTACTTC. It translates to CASSLSPGLGIYEQYF. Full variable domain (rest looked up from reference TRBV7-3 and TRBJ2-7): GAGVSQTPSNKVTEKGKYVELRCDPISGHTALYWYRQSLGQGPEFLIYFQGTGAADDSGLPNDRFFAVRPEGSVSTLKIQRTERGDSAVYLCASSLSPGLGIYEQYFGPGTRLTVT.

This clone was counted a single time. The CDR3 coding sequence is TGTGCCAGCGGCTGGCTGTACGAGGGAAGGTATGGCTACACCTTC. The encoded protein is CASGWLYEGRYGYTF. The chain combines TRBV6-5 with TRBJ1-2; no clear D. CDR1 is MNHEY, CDR2 SVGAGI, per germline. This CDR3 spans 15 amino acids. Trimming left V 8 bases short and J 5 bases short, with 21 bases between.

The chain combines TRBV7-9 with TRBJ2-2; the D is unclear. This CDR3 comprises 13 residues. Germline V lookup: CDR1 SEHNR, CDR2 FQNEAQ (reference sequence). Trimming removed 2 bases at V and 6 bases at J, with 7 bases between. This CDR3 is CASSLIDAGELFF. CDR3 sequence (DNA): TGTGCCAGCAGCTTAATAGACGCCGGGGAGCTGTTTTTT.

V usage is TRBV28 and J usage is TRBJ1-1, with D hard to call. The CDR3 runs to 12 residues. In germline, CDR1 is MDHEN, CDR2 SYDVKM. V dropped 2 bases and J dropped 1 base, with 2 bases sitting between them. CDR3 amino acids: CASSLQNTEAFF. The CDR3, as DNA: TGTGCCAGCAGTTTACAGAACACTGAAGCTTTCTTT.

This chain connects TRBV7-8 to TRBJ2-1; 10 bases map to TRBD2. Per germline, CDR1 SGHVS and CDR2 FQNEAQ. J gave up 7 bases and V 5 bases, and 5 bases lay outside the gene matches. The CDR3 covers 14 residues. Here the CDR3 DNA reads TGTGCCAGCAGCAAAACTAGCGGGAAGAATGAGCAGTTCTTC. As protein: CASSKTSGKNEQFF. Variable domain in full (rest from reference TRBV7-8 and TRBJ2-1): GAGVSQSPRYKVAKRGQDVALRCDPISGHVSLFWYQQALGQGPEFLTYFQNEAQLDKSGLPSDRFFAERPEGSVSTLKIQRTQQEDSAVYLCASSKTSGKNEQFFGPGTRLTVL.

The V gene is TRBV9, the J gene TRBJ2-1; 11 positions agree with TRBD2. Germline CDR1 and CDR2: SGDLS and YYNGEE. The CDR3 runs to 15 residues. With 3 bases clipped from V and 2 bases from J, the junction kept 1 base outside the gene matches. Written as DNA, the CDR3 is TGTGCCAGCAGCGGGGGACTAGCGGCCTACAATGAGCAGTTCTTC. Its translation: CASSGGLAAYNEQFF.

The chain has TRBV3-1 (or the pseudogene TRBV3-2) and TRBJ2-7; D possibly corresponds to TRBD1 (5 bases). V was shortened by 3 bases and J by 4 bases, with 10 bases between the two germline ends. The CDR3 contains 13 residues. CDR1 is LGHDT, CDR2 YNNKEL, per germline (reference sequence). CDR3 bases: TGTGCCAGCAGCCATTCAGGGTCTTACGAGCAGTACTTC. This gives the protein CASSHSGSYEQYF.

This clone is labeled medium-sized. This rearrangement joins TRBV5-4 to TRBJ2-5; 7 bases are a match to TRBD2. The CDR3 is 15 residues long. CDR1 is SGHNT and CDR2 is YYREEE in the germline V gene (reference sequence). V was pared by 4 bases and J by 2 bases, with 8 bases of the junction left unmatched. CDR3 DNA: TGTGCCAGCAGCCGAAGACTAGCCGATCAAGAGACCCAGTACTTC. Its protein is CASSRRLADQETQYF.

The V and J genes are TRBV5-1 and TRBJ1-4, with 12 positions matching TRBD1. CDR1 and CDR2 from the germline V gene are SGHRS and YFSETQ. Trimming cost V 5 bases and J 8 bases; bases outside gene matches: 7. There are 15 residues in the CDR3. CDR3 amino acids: CASRGTGGASEKLFF. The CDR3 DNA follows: TGCGCCAGCAGGGGGACAGGGGGCGCGTCCGAAAAACTGTTTTTT. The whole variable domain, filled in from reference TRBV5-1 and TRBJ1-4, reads KAGVTQTPRYLIKTRGQQVTLSCSPISGHRSVSWYQQTPGQGLQFLFEYFSETQRNKGNFPGRFSGRQFSNSRSEMNVSTLELGDSALYLCASRGTGGASEKLFFGSGTQLSVL.